Each of the 7 T cell receptor beta chains below was sequenced from the same sample in a study of blood T cell repertoires in COVID-19. The protocol was immunoSEQ multiplex PCR, while the TCRdb copy is restricted to in-frame clones and leaves out a portion. The table shows approximately 300,000 clones, with about 89% occurring only once. Source material: PBMCs or T cells enriched from blood (not recorded which). The origin of the receptors is a man aged 60 to 69 who had recovered from COVID-19.

This clone was seen just once. The chain employs TRBV9 and TRBJ2-7, with 11 bases aligning to TRBD2. The germline V gene encodes CDR1 SGDLS and CDR2 YYNGEE. The CDR3 loop spans 16 amino acids. J was trimmed by 1 base and V by 3 bases; bases with no gene match: 6. The CDR3 DNA sequence: TGTGCCAGCAGCGCCTCCGGGACTAGCGGTTCCTACGAGCAGTACTTC. The encoded protein is CASSASGTSGSYEQYF.

This clone has only a few counts. Other DNA sequences in the same sample also yield this CDR3. The chain uses TRBV7-3 and TRBJ2-5, with 8 bases fitting TRBD1. The CDR3 length is 14 residues. V gave up 6 bases and J gave up 1 base; unmatched junction bases: 4. Germline V gene lookup returns CDR1 SGHTA and CDR2 FQGTGA. The CDR3 bases are TGTGCCAGCAGTCGCACAGGGGGCCAAGAGACCCAGTACTTC. It encodes CASSRTGGQETQYF.

The chain is built from TRBV5-4 and TRBJ1-1, with TRBD1 matching over 7 bases. The trim removed 0 bases at V and 1 base at J, leaving 3 bases unmatched. This CDR3 is built from 15 residues. Looked up from germline, CDR1 is SGHNT and CDR2 is YYREEE (reference sequence). The CDR3 loop is CASSLARGQNTEAFF. Here the CDR3 DNA reads TGTGCCAGCAGCTTGGCAAGGGGGCAGAACACTGAAGCTTTCTTT.

This clone was seen once. V and J are TRBV7-2 and TRBJ1-6, with a possible D match to TRBD1 (5 bases). V shed 2 bases and J shed 0 bases, with 14 bases lying between them. This CDR3 spans 18 amino acids. Germline V gene lookup returns CDR1 SGHTA and CDR2 FQGNSA. This CDR3 is CASSLFGPGGSYNSPLHF. In DNA form, the CDR3 reads TGTGCCAGCAGCTTATTCGGTCCGGGGGGCTCCTATAATTCACCCCTCCACTTT.

The chain carries TRBV19 and TRBJ2-2; the match to TRBD2 covers 10 bases. The CDR3 runs to 15 residues. Germline V gives CDR1 LNHDA, CDR2 SQIVND (reference sequence). After removal of 3 bases from V and 6 bases from J, the junction contained 4 bases not matched to a gene. As DNA, the CDR3 is TGTGCCAGTAGTATTAGAGCGGGAGGGGCCGGGGAGCTGTTTTTT. Amino acid sequence: CASSIRAGGAGELFF.

The V and J genes are TRBV7-9 and TRBJ2-3, with D possibly TRBD2 on 6 matching bases. The CDR3 spans 15 residues. Trimming shortened V by 5 bases and J by 1 base, and 13 bases separated the two germline ends. Per germline, CDR1 SEHNR and CDR2 FQNEAQ (reference sequence). The CDR3 spells CASSDGKRGTDTQYF. The CDR3 DNA is TGTGCCAGCAGCGACGGAAAGCGGGGCACAGATACGCAGTATTTT. Together with reference TRBV7-9 and TRBJ2-3, the CDR3 gives the full variable domain: DTGVSQNPRHKITKRGQNVTFRCDPISEHNRLYWYRQTLGQGPEFLTYFQNEAQLEKSRLLSDRFSAERPKGSFSTLEIQRTEQGDSAMYLCASSDGKRGTDTQYFGPGTRLTVL.

This clone appeared a single time. The genes are TRBV28 and TRBJ1-5; D is unresolved. The germline V and J ends were trimmed by 8 bases and 6 bases, with 8 bases remaining between them. The germline CDR1 and CDR2 sequences are MDHEN and SYDVKM. The CDR3 is 11 residues long. CDR3 nucleotides: TGTGCCAGCGAGCTCCCTCAGCCCCAGCATTTT. It yields the protein CASELPQPQHF.